Shown below are 29 T cell receptor beta chains from a single sample sequenced in a study of T cell repertoires in aging, cancer and after chemotherapy. Rearranged V-D-J TRB sequences were amplified with a mixed TRB-A/B primer pool. TCRdb re-called the multiplex PCR reads with MiXCR, one entry per CDR3 protein. This sample carries 9,000 to 13,000 distinct CDR3 sequences, less than 30% of them seen once, and the ten largest clones take about 1.2%. Peripheral blood genomic DNA, not sorted cells or RNA, was the template. Sequencing input: blood. The receptors were gathered from a human donor in good health.

This clonotype was found a few times. The CDR3 region has the DNA TGTGCCAGCAGTAGGGCAGGGGTGAGCTCCTACAATGAGCAGTTCTTC. This codes for CASSRAGVSSYNEQFF. The V call is TRBV7-2, the J call TRBJ2-1; maybe TRBD1 (6 bases). Germline assignment: CDR1 SGHTA and CDR2 FQGNSA. Deletions cut 6 bases from V and 0 bases from J, with 15 bases between. This CDR3 contains 16 residues.

This clonotype is labeled medium-sized (0.01 to 0.1%). The chain is built from TRBV6-5 and TRBJ2-7; TRBD2 matches at 12 bases. The CDR3 covers 16 residues. The V and J ends lost 4 bases and 2 bases, in that order; junction bases with no gene match: 6. Germline CDR1 MNHEY, CDR2 SVGAGI. The CDR3 reads CASSLEGLAGTYEQYF. DNA for the CDR3: TGTGCCAGCAGTTTAGAAGGACTAGCGGGAACCTACGAGCAGTACTTC.

This clonotype showed up just a few times. The chain uses TRBV12-3 or TRBV12-4 and TRBJ2-3, with D possibly being TRBD2 (6 bases). The CDR3 runs to 17 residues. CDR3 protein: CASDFGARGFPADTQYF. The CDR3 DNA sequence: TGTGCTAGTGACTTTGGGGCCCGGGGGTTTCCGGCAGATACGCAGTATTTT.

This clonotype was detected only a few times. The gene calls are TRBV7-3 and TRBJ2-1; no firm D call. The V and J ends lost 1 base and 0 bases respectively, with 10 bases between them. CDR1 is SGHTA and CDR2 is FQGTGA in the germline V gene. There are 16 residues in the CDR3. Here the CDR3 DNA reads TGTGCCAGCAGCTTAAGTGGGGTAGCCTCCTACAATGAGCAGTTCTTC. Protein product: CASSLSGVASYNEQFF. Using reference TRBV7-3 and TRBJ2-1 for the parts outside the CDR3, the full variable domain is GAGVSQTPSNKVTEKGKYVELRCDPISGHTALYWYRQSLGQGPEFLIYFQGTGAADDSGLPNDRFFAVRPEGSVSTLKIQRTERGDSAVYLCASSLSGVASYNEQFFGPGTRLTVL.

Concerning this clonotype: This may arise from a read error, as a much more abundant clone is one base away. The V gene is TRBV6-2 or TRBV6-3, the J gene TRBJ2-7; unclear D gene. CDR1 MNHEY and CDR2 SVGEGT come from the germline V gene. CDR3 length: 12 residues. V lost 1 base to trimming and J lost 4 bases, with 5 bases between them. CDR3 sequence: CASSYWGYEQYF. The DNA of the CDR3 is TGTGCCAGCAGTTACTGGGGATACGAGCAGTACTTC.

This clonotype showed up just a few times. This chain joins TRBV20-1 and TRBJ2-1, with D perhaps matching TRBD2 (5 bases). CDR1 and CDR2 from the germline V gene are DFQATT and SNEGSKA (reference sequence). Trimming pared 3 bases from V and 2 bases from J, leaving 11 bases between. The CDR3 has 14 amino acids. Written as DNA, the CDR3 is TGCAGTGCTAGCGAGGGTCTAACCTACAATGAGCAGTTCTTC. Translated, it gives CSASEGLTYNEQFF.

In the case of this clonotype: One base away lies a much larger clone, so this may be a sequencing read error. The gene calls are TRBV6-5 and TRBJ1-6, with TRBD1 as a possible D gene (5 bases). This CDR3 region has 13 residues. The germline V and J ends were trimmed by 10 bases and 6 bases, with 13 bases remaining between them. In germline, CDR1 is MNHEY, CDR2 SVGAGI. CDR3 residues: CANRTHFNSPLHF. The CDR3 DNA reads TGTGCCAACAGGACTCATTTTAATTCACCCCTCCACTTT.

This clonotype was counted only a few times. The rearrangement joins TRBV5-1 to TRBJ2-7, with 9 bases matching TRBD2. The J segment lost 4 bases and the V segment lost 0 bases, leaving 8 bases of the junction unmatched. Germline V gene data show CDR1 as SGHRS and CDR2 as YFSETQ. The CDR3 has 16 residues. Here the CDR3 DNA reads TGCGCCAGCAGCTTGGAGGGAGGGACTAGCAGTTACGAGCAGTACTTC. Amino acid sequence: CASSLEGGTSSYEQYF.

The chain is built from TRBV30 and TRBJ2-1; D is undetermined. The CDR3 is 12 residues long. The germline CDR1 and CDR2 sequences are GTSNPN and SVGIG (reference sequence). Trimming removed 4 bases from V and 7 bases from J, with 11 bases in between. This CDR3 reads CAWMVYGNEQFF. CDR3 coding DNA: TGTGCCTGGATGGTATATGGGAATGAGCAGTTCTTC.

This clonotype has only a few counts. This chain links TRBV6-5 with TRBJ1-3; the match to TRBD1 covers 8 bases. Germline CDR1 and CDR2: MNHEY and SVGAGI. After removal of 1 base from V and 0 bases from J, the junction contained 2 bases not matched to a gene. The CDR3 has 16 amino acids. Here the CDR3 reads CASSYLGQGSGNTIYF. Written as DNA, the CDR3 is TGTGCCAGCAGTTACTTAGGACAGGGCTCTGGAAACACCATATATTTT.

The chain links TRBV30 to TRBJ2-5; D uncertain. The CDR3 is made up of 12 amino acids. Between the trimmed V and J ends, which lost 4 bases and 5 bases, there was a span of 11 bases. Germline V gene data show CDR1 as GTSNPN and CDR2 as SVGIG (reference sequence). The CDR3 nucleotides read TGTGCCTGGAAGAAGGAATGGGAGACCCAGTACTTC. Translated: CAWKKEWETQYF.

The chain has TRBV5-1 and TRBJ1-4; no definite D call. CDR3 length: 16 residues. Trimming stripped 1 base from V and 4 bases from J, with 14 bases between. CDR1 SGHRS and CDR2 YFSETQ come from the germline V gene. The CDR3 region is CASSLHLQRINEKLFF. The CDR3 DNA follows: TGCGCCAGCAGCTTGCACTTGCAGCGGATTAATGAAAAACTGTTTTTT.

V is TRBV12-3 or TRBV12-4 and J is TRBJ2-7, with 7 nucleotides matching TRBD1. V trimming: 5 bases; J trimming: 0 bases; junction bases outside the gene matches: 4. The CDR3 is made up of 14 amino acids. The CDR3 sequence: CASSVAGGSYEQYF. CDR3 DNA: TGTGCCAGCAGTGTCGCAGGGGGCTCCTACGAGCAGTACTTC.

This clonotype was counted between two and nine times. The rearrangement links TRBV5-1 to TRBJ2-2; the match to TRBD1 covers 7 bases. CDR1 is SGHRS and CDR2 is YFSETQ in the germline V gene. The CDR3 sequence is 15 residues long. Trimming removed 7 bases from V and 7 bases from J; junction bases left unmatched: 13. This CDR3 reads CASLPSTPGGGELFF. CDR3 nucleotides: TGCGCCAGCCTCCCCTCCACTCCAGGGGGCGGGGAGCTGTTTTTT.

This chain links TRBV29-1 with TRBJ2-7; 11 bases are a match to TRBD2. TRBJ2-1 explains the end of the DNA better; the J call may be wrong. Germline V gene sequence: CDR1 SQVTM, CDR2 ANQGSEA. The CDR3 extends over 14 amino acids. This chain's CDR3 is CSVGRLAGGFEQFF. The CDR3 region has the DNA TGCAGCGTCGGGAGGCTAGCGGGAGGATTTGAGCAGTTCTTC.

The chain joins TRBV12-3 or TRBV12-4 to TRBJ2-1; no clear D gene. There are 12 residues in the CDR3. Trimming stripped 3 bases from V and 5 bases from J, with 5 bases between. DNA of the CDR3: TGTGCCAGCAGTTTTTTTCACAATGAGCAGTTCTTC. This encodes CASSFFHNEQFF.

Judged by abundance, this clonotype is medium-sized. V gene TRBV5-6 combines with J gene TRBJ1-1; D unresolved. Germline V gene lookup returns CDR1 SGHDT and CDR2 YYEEEE. V shed 4 bases and J shed 3 bases, with 16 bases lying between them. This CDR3 region has 15 residues. The CDR3 region is CASSPDPSRYTEAFF. CDR3 nucleotide sequence: TGTGCCAGCAGCCCAGACCCTAGCCGGTACACTGAAGCTTTCTTT.

In its sample, this clonotype was seen a few times. DNA of the CDR3: TGCGCCAGCAGGGAGAACTATGGCTACACCTTC. Protein sequence: CASRENYGYTF. The chain employs TRBV5-1 and TRBJ1-2; D uncertain. The CDR3 runs 11 residues. Deletions cut 5 bases from V and 2 bases from J, with 4 bases between. The germline V gene encodes CDR1 SGHRS and CDR2 YFSETQ.

This clonotype was counted between two and nine times. The rearrangement links TRBV7-9 to TRBJ1-1; D gene ambiguous. Germline loops: CDR1 SEHNR, CDR2 FQNEAQ (reference sequence). The V gene lost 1 base and the J gene lost 8 bases, with 8 bases spanning the gap. This CDR3 contains 12 residues. CDR3 region: CASSLGGLEAFF. The DNA of the CDR3 is TGTGCCAGCAGCTTAGGTGGGTTAGAAGCTTTCTTT.

The V call is TRBV29-1, the J call TRBJ2-7; D may be TRBD1 or TRBD2 (7 bases each). CDR1 SQVTM and CDR2 ANQGSEA come from the germline V gene. This CDR3 is built from 14 residues. V lost 0 bases to trimming and J lost 2 bases, with 11 bases between them. The CDR3 nucleotides are TGCAGCGTTGAAGATCCAGGGGGGGCCTACGAGCAGTACTTC. Its protein is CSVEDPGGAYEQYF.

The chain links TRBV2 to TRBJ1-1; D is possibly TRBD1 (5 bases). Germline CDR1 and CDR2: SNHLY and FYNNEI. This CDR3 spans 16 amino acids. The ends were cut back, 4 bases at V and 1 base at J, with 16 bases in the middle. The chain's CDR3 is CASSAILLTANTEAFF. In DNA, the CDR3 is TGTGCCAGCAGTGCAATCCTTTTGACAGCGAACACTGAAGCTTTCTTT.

This clonotype was counted only a few times. V and J are TRBV18 and TRBJ1-2; D ambiguous. The CDR3 spans 12 residues. Germline V gene sequence: CDR1 KGHSH, CDR2 LQKENI. The ends were cut back, 3 bases at V and 4 bases at J, with 6 bases in the middle. Written as DNA, the CDR3 is TGTGCCAGCTCACCGTCAGCCTATGGCTACACCTTC. Translated: CASSPSAYGYTF.

About this clonotype itself: The germline gene is not matched at one end of the junction; a read error may be the cause. The rearrangement joins TRBV6-5 to TRBJ2-3; 9 bases agree with TRBD1. The CDR3 runs to 15 residues. Germline loops: CDR1 MNHEY, CDR2 SVGAGI. CDR3 amino acids: CAIRGDRADTDAQYF. The CDR3 DNA is TGTGCCATCAGGGGGGACAGGGCCGACACAGATGCGCAGTATTTT.

V gene TRBV27 combines with J gene TRBJ1-2; TRBD1 aligns across 7 bases. J lost 8 bases, V lost 2 bases, and 11 bases had no gene match. The length of the CDR3 is 15 residues. Germline CDR1 MNHEY, CDR2 SMNVEV (reference sequence). CDR3 protein: CASSLMAEGAGGYTF. In DNA form, the CDR3 reads TGTGCCAGCAGTTTAATGGCGGAGGGGGCGGGGGGCTACACCTTC.

The chain couples TRBV27 to TRBJ2-2; 9 nucleotides align to TRBD1. V gave up 5 bases and J gave up 7 bases; unmatched junction bases: 5. The length of the CDR3 is 14 residues. Looked up from germline, CDR1 is MNHEY and CDR2 is SMNVEV (reference sequence). The CDR3 sequence: CASSPKTGGGELFF. DNA of the CDR3: TGTGCCAGCAGTCCTAAGACAGGGGGCGGGGAGCTGTTTTTT.

This clonotype was detected a few times. V and J are TRBV11-3 and TRBJ2-2; tentatively, D is TRBD1 (5 bases). The V end lost 5 bases, the J end lost 5 bases, and 9 bases lay between the germline ends. The CDR3 runs to 13 residues. Germline CDR1 and CDR2: SGHNT and YENEEA. CDR3 coding DNA: TGTGCCAGCAGCCCAAGACAGACCGGGGAGCTGTTTTTT. Translating gives CASSPRQTGELFF. The complete variable domain, with remaining parts taken from reference TRBV11-3 and TRBJ2-2, reads EAGVVQSPRYKIIEKKQPVAFWCNPISGHNTLYWYLQNLGQGPELLIRYENEEAVDDSQLPKDRFSAERLKGVDSTLKIQPAELGDSAVYLCASSPRQTGELFFGEGSRLTVL.

The rearrangement uses TRBV6-5 and TRBJ1-1, with D possibly matching TRBD1 (5 bases). Per the germline V gene, CDR1 is MNHEY and CDR2 is SVGAGI. The V gene lost 5 bases and the J gene lost 2 bases, with 9 bases spanning the gap. The CDR3 extends over 13 amino acids. This CDR3 is CASSGHANTEAFF. The CDR3 DNA reads as TGTGCCAGCAGTGGACACGCTAACACTGAAGCTTTCTTT.

This clonotype was seen a handful of times. V and J are TRBV19 and TRBJ2-3; D is unclear. This CDR3 contains 12 residues. Germline V lookup: CDR1 LNHDA, CDR2 SQIVND (reference sequence). With 8 bases removed from V and 5 bases from J, the gap between germline ends came to 11 bases. The CDR3 protein is CASLPDGDTQYF. CDR3 in DNA: TGTGCCAGTCTCCCCGACGGAGATACGCAGTATTTT.

This clonotype was counted a few times. The gene calls are TRBV6-5 and TRBJ2-1, with D possibly matching TRBD2 (5 bases). The CDR3 totals 16 residues. Trimming removed 0 bases from V and 6 bases from J, with 15 bases in between. Germline CDR1 and CDR2: MNHEY and SVGAGI. The CDR3 region has the DNA TGTGCCAGCAGTTACTCCGGGGTAGGAGTAGCCAATGAGCAGTTCTTC. Translating gives CASSYSGVGVANEQFF.